These T cell receptor beta chains were read from a single sample in a study of blood T cell repertoires in COVID-19. The data were produced by immunoSEQ multiplex PCR, yet TCRdb's version contains in-frame clones alone and is incomplete. The table shows some 220,000 clones, with 84% occurring only once. Sequenced sample: peripheral blood. These receptors all come from a woman aged 55-75 years who had recovered from COVID-19. The CDR3 runs from the conserved cysteine through the conserved F or W. Each record gives: clone size, D gene, CDR3 length, V gene, J gene, CDR3 DNA, CDR3 protein. A D gene is named only where the DNA matches it firmly. The size entry is marked missing in some rows and otherwise reads once, few, many or a size class.

clone_size: .; d_call: .; cdr3_length: 11; v_call: TRBV20-1; j_call: TRBJ1-2; cdr3_nt: TGCAGTGCTCGGGACATCTATGGCTACACCTTC; cdr3_aa: CSARDIYGYTF
clone_size: .; d_call: TRBD2; cdr3_length: 16; v_call: TRBV5-1; j_call: TRBJ2-3; cdr3_nt: TGCGCCAGCACCTCCATCGCGGGGGGGCAAGGAGATACGCAGTATTTT; cdr3_aa: CASTSIAGGQGDTQYF
clone_size: few; d_call: .; cdr3_length: 16; v_call: TRBV5-6; j_call: TRBJ2-2; cdr3_nt: TGTGCCAGCAGCTTGGACCAGGGGGGAGTCGCCGGGGAGCTGTTTTTT; cdr3_aa: CASSLDQGGVAGELFF
clone_size: .; d_call: .; cdr3_length: 14; v_call: TRBV4-2; j_call: TRBJ1-2; cdr3_nt: TGTGCCAGCAGCCCAGACAGTTCTAACTATGGCTACACCTTC; cdr3_aa: CASSPDSSNYGYTF
clone_size: .; d_call: .; cdr3_length: 15; v_call: TRBV30; j_call: TRBJ1-1; cdr3_nt: TGTGCCTGGAGTGCCCGGACTCGGGGGTACACTGAAGCTTTCTTT; cdr3_aa: CAWSARTRGYTEAFF
clone_size: once; d_call: .; cdr3_length: 14; v_call: TRBV5-4; j_call: TRBJ2-7; cdr3_nt: TGTGCCAGCAGCCCCCGGGACTTCCCCTACGAGCAGTACTTC; cdr3_aa: CASSPRDFPYEQYF
clone_size: once; d_call: .; cdr3_length: 16; v_call: TRBV3-1/TRBV3-2; j_call: TRBJ2-7; cdr3_nt: TGTGCCAGCAGCCAAGGCACGCCGGTTCTCTCCTACGAGCAGTACTTC; cdr3_aa: CASSQGTPVLSYEQYF
clone_size: .; d_call: .; cdr3_length: 14; v_call: TRBV3-1/TRBV3-2; j_call: TRBJ1-2; cdr3_nt: TGTGCCAGCAGCCAAGATAACCGGGAAGATGGCTACACCTTC; cdr3_aa: CASSQDNREDGYTF
clone_size: .; d_call: .; cdr3_length: 13; v_call: TRBV6-5; j_call: TRBJ1-5; cdr3_nt: TGTGCCAGCAGTTACTCCTTAAATCAGCCCCAGCATTTT; cdr3_aa: CASSYSLNQPQHF
clone_size: once; d_call: TRBD2; cdr3_length: 16; v_call: TRBV4-3; j_call: TRBJ2-3; cdr3_nt: TGCGCCAGCAGCCAAGATACCGGGACTAGCGCGGATACGCAGTATTTT; cdr3_aa: CASSQDTGTSADTQYF
clone_size: many; d_call: .; cdr3_length: 13; v_call: TRBV7-2; j_call: TRBJ2-5; cdr3_nt: TGTGCCAGCAGCCTGAGACCGGGAGAGACCCAGTACTTC; cdr3_aa: CASSLRPGETQYF
clone_size: .; d_call: TRBD1; cdr3_length: 14; v_call: TRBV2; j_call: TRBJ2-1; cdr3_nt: TGTGCCAGCAGTAATCGACAGGGGGCCAATGAGCAGTTCTTC; cdr3_aa: CASSNRQGANEQFF
clone_size: .; d_call: .; cdr3_length: 13; v_call: TRBV12-5; j_call: TRBJ1-1; cdr3_nt: TGTGCTAGTGTGCAGGGCGGAGGGACTGAAGCTTTCTTT; cdr3_aa: CASVQGGGTEAFF
clone_size: .; d_call: .; cdr3_length: 16; v_call: TRBV6-6; j_call: TRBJ1-6; cdr3_nt: TGTGCCAGCACCCCACTACCAGGGCGCTATAATTCACCCCTCCACTTT; cdr3_aa: CASTPLPGRYNSPLHF
clone_size: once; d_call: TRBD1; cdr3_length: 17; v_call: TRBV19; j_call: TRBJ2-6; cdr3_nt: TGTGCCAGTAGCTCAGGGACAGGCCTCTCTGGGGCCAACGTCCTGACTTTC; cdr3_aa: CASSSGTGLSGANVLTF
clone_size: once; d_call: .; cdr3_length: 14; v_call: TRBV10-1; j_call: TRBJ2-7; cdr3_nt: TGCGCCAGCAGTGAGGATCCGGGGGTGTACGAGCAGTACTTC; cdr3_aa: CASSEDPGVYEQYF
clone_size: .; d_call: TRBD1; cdr3_length: 15; v_call: TRBV12-5; j_call: TRBJ2-7; cdr3_nt: TGTGCTAGTGGTTTTACCCGGGACAGGTCCTACGAGCAGTACTTC; cdr3_aa: CASGFTRDRSYEQYF
clone_size: .; d_call: .; cdr3_length: 15; v_call: TRBV2; j_call: TRBJ2-3; cdr3_nt: TGTGCCAGCAGGCCCGGGACTCTTCACACAGATACGCAGTATTTT; cdr3_aa: CASRPGTLHTDTQYF
clone_size: .; d_call: .; cdr3_length: 14; v_call: TRBV9; j_call: TRBJ2-2; cdr3_nt: TGTGCCAGCAGCGGAACCGGACTCACCGGGGAGCTGTTTTTT; cdr3_aa: CASSGTGLTGELFF
clone_size: .; d_call: TRBD2; cdr3_length: 13; v_call: TRBV4-1; j_call: TRBJ2-3; cdr3_nt: TGCGCCAGCAGCCAAGATCGCGGGACTAGCTTGTATTTT; cdr3_aa: CASSQDRGTSLYF
clone_size: .; d_call: TRBD1; cdr3_length: 15; v_call: TRBV7-2; j_call: TRBJ1-3; cdr3_nt: TGTGCCAGCAGCGCCGACAGGGACTCTGGAAACACCATATATTTT; cdr3_aa: CASSADRDSGNTIYF
clone_size: .; d_call: TRBD1; cdr3_length: 14; v_call: TRBV7-9; j_call: TRBJ1-2; cdr3_nt: TGTGCCAGCAGCTCAACCGGGACAGACTATGGCTACACCTTC; cdr3_aa: CASSSTGTDYGYTF
clone_size: .; d_call: .; cdr3_length: 13; v_call: TRBV10-2; j_call: TRBJ1-1; cdr3_nt: TGCGCCAGCAAGCCAGACAGGAACACTGAAGCTTTCTTT; cdr3_aa: CASKPDRNTEAFF
clone_size: few; d_call: TRBD2; cdr3_length: 16; v_call: TRBV4-2; j_call: TRBJ2-2; cdr3_nt: TGTGCCAGCAGCCAACTAGCGGGGACGAACACCGGGGAGCTGTTTTTT; cdr3_aa: CASSQLAGTNTGELFF
clone_size: .; d_call: TRBD1; cdr3_length: 16; v_call: TRBV7-9; j_call: TRBJ1-2; cdr3_nt: TGTGCCAGCAGCTCCCAGGGAGGACAGGGGAACTATGGCTACACCTTC; cdr3_aa: CASSSQGGQGNYGYTF
clone_size: .; d_call: .; cdr3_length: 16; v_call: TRBV27; j_call: TRBJ2-4; cdr3_nt: TGTGCCAGCAGCCTTATTAACTTACTGGCCAAAAACATTCAGTACTTC; cdr3_aa: CASSLINLLAKNIQYF
clone_size: .; d_call: TRBD1; cdr3_length: 12; v_call: TRBV2; j_call: TRBJ2-5; cdr3_nt: TGTGCCAGCACCCTGGACAGGGAGACCCAGTACTTC; cdr3_aa: CASTLDRETQYF
clone_size: .; d_call: TRBD1; cdr3_length: 17; v_call: TRBV18; j_call: TRBJ2-2; cdr3_nt: TGTGCCAGCTCACCACCTTTGGCTGACAGGGTGCCCGGGGAGCTGTTTTTT; cdr3_aa: CASSPPLADRVPGELFF
clone_size: once; d_call: .; cdr3_length: 16; v_call: TRBV6-8; j_call: TRBJ1-3; cdr3_nt: TGTGCCAGCAGTTACTCCCTCCTACCGGGGGGAAACACCATATATTTT; cdr3_aa: CASSYSLLPGGNTIYF
clone_size: .; d_call: TRBD1; cdr3_length: 15; v_call: TRBV10-3; j_call: TRBJ1-2; cdr3_nt: TGTGCCATCAGTGCACGGACAGGCGGGTTCTATGGCTACACCTTC; cdr3_aa: CAISARTGGFYGYTF
clone_size: .; d_call: .; cdr3_length: 15; v_call: TRBV5-1; j_call: TRBJ1-1; cdr3_nt: TGCGCCAGCAGCTCCCGAGCGGTGGGTGGCACTGAAGCTTTCTTT; cdr3_aa: CASSSRAVGGTEAFF
clone_size: .; d_call: .; cdr3_length: 15; v_call: TRBV9; j_call: TRBJ1-6; cdr3_nt: TGTGCCAGCAGCGTAGAATTGTATGGCGGTGGTCCCCTCCACTTT; cdr3_aa: CASSVELYGGGPLHF
clone_size: .; d_call: TRBD1; cdr3_length: 14; v_call: TRBV15; j_call: TRBJ1-2; cdr3_nt: TGTGCCACCAGCAGAGGGGACAGGGAAGATGGCTACACCTTC; cdr3_aa: CATSRGDREDGYTF
clone_size: .; d_call: TRBD1; cdr3_length: 13; v_call: TRBV5-1; j_call: TRBJ2-7; cdr3_nt: TGCGCCAGCAGCCCGGACAGGGCCTACGAGCAGTACTTC; cdr3_aa: CASSPDRAYEQYF
clone_size: .; d_call: .; cdr3_length: 15; v_call: TRBV6-6; j_call: TRBJ1-2; cdr3_nt: TGTGCCAGCAGTCACATGAGGCAGGGAAGGACTGGCTACACCTTC; cdr3_aa: CASSHMRQGRTGYTF
clone_size: .; d_call: .; cdr3_length: 12; v_call: TRBV30; j_call: TRBJ1-2; cdr3_nt: TGTGCCTCGCATCTACTTAACTATGGCTACACCTTC; cdr3_aa: CASHLLNYGYTF
clone_size: .; d_call: .; cdr3_length: 10; v_call: TRBV19; j_call: TRBJ1-1; cdr3_nt: TGTGCCAGTATGGGCGCTGAAGCTTTCTTT; cdr3_aa: CASMGAEAFF
clone_size: .; d_call: .; cdr3_length: 16; v_call: TRBV5-4; j_call: TRBJ2-7; cdr3_nt: TGTGCCAGCAGCCACAGGGGGCGCGGGGGGGGCTACGAGCAGTACTTC; cdr3_aa: CASSHRGRGGGYEQYF
clone_size: .; d_call: .; cdr3_length: 12; v_call: TRBV30; j_call: TRBJ1-2; cdr3_nt: TGTGCCTGGAGTGCAGGGAACTATGGCTACACCTTC; cdr3_aa: CAWSAGNYGYTF
clone_size: .; d_call: TRBD1; cdr3_length: 16; v_call: TRBV27; j_call: TRBJ1-2; cdr3_nt: TGTGCCAGCAGTCCCCAGGGGGTTGCGGGGCTTTATGGCTACACCTTC; cdr3_aa: CASSPQGVAGLYGYTF
clone_size: many; d_call: .; cdr3_length: 12; v_call: TRBV6-2/TRBV6-3; j_call: TRBJ1-2; cdr3_nt: TGTGCCAGCAGTTACCGCACGGGGGGCTACACCTTC; cdr3_aa: CASSYRTGGYTF
clone_size: .; d_call: TRBD2; cdr3_length: 14; v_call: TRBV30; j_call: TRBJ2-2; cdr3_nt: TGTGCCTGGGGCTCTACTAGCGAACCTGGGGAGCTGTTTTTT; cdr3_aa: CAWGSTSEPGELFF
clone_size: .; d_call: TRBD1; cdr3_length: 18; v_call: TRBV11-2; j_call: TRBJ2-2; cdr3_nt: TGTGCCAGCAGCTTAGATCTGGGACAGGGGCCGGTCACCGGGGAGCTGTTTTTT; cdr3_aa: CASSLDLGQGPVTGELFF
clone_size: .; d_call: TRBD1; cdr3_length: 14; v_call: TRBV29-1; j_call: TRBJ1-1; cdr3_nt: TGCAGCGCAAAGCGACAGGGTATGAACACTGAAGCTTTCTTT; cdr3_aa: CSAKRQGMNTEAFF
clone_size: .; d_call: TRBD1; cdr3_length: 14; v_call: TRBV20-1; j_call: TRBJ1-5; cdr3_nt: TGCAGTGCTAGTTTGACAGGGGTCTTGCAGCCCCAGCATTTT; cdr3_aa: CSASLTGVLQPQHF
clone_size: few; d_call: TRBD1; cdr3_length: 17; v_call: TRBV6-6; j_call: TRBJ1-5; cdr3_nt: TGTGCCAGCAGTCAGGGACAGCTTCCAAGTTCGGATCAGCCCCAGCATTTT; cdr3_aa: CASSQGQLPSSDQPQHF
clone_size: .; d_call: TRBD2; cdr3_length: 13; v_call: TRBV30; j_call: TRBJ2-7; cdr3_nt: TGTGCCTGGAGTGGGACTAGCTCCTACGAGCAGTATTTC; cdr3_aa: CAWSGTSSYEQYF
clone_size: once; d_call: TRBD1; cdr3_length: 18; v_call: TRBV19; j_call: TRBJ1-4; cdr3_nt: TGTGCCAGTAGTCCAGAACCGGGACAGGCCTCAACTAATGAAAAACTGTTTTTT; cdr3_aa: CASSPEPGQASTNEKLFF
clone_size: .; d_call: TRBD2; cdr3_length: 17; v_call: TRBV9; j_call: TRBJ2-1; cdr3_nt: TGTGCCAGCAGCGTAGTAGCGGGGGACCTCTCCTACAATGAGCAGTTCTTC; cdr3_aa: CASSVVAGDLSYNEQFF
clone_size: .; d_call: TRBD1; cdr3_length: 18; v_call: TRBV30; j_call: TRBJ2-2; cdr3_nt: TGTGCCTGGAGTGTAGGTGCCTGGGGACAGGTGTACACCGGGGAGCTGTTTTTT; cdr3_aa: CAWSVGAWGQVYTGELFF
clone_size: .; d_call: TRBD1; cdr3_length: 14; v_call: TRBV5-5; j_call: TRBJ1-4; cdr3_nt: TGTGCCAGCAGCCGGGGACAGGGAAATGAAAAACTGTTTTTT; cdr3_aa: CASSRGQGNEKLFF
clone_size: .; d_call: TRBD2; cdr3_length: 15; v_call: TRBV6-5; j_call: TRBJ2-5; cdr3_nt: TGTGCCAGCAAATTAGCGGGGGGGTACCAAGAGACCCAGTACTTC; cdr3_aa: CASKLAGGYQETQYF
clone_size: .; d_call: .; cdr3_length: 11; v_call: TRBV5-5; j_call: TRBJ2-7; cdr3_nt: TGTGCCAGCAGCTTGGGAGACGAGCAGTACTTC; cdr3_aa: CASSLGDEQYF
clone_size: .; d_call: TRBD2; cdr3_length: 15; v_call: TRBV7-6; j_call: TRBJ2-7; cdr3_nt: TGTGCCAGCAGCCCTGAGACTAGCGGCTCCTACGAGCAGTACTTC; cdr3_aa: CASSPETSGSYEQYF
clone_size: few; d_call: TRBD1; cdr3_length: 14; v_call: TRBV2; j_call: TRBJ1-4; cdr3_nt: TGTGCCAGCAGTTTGCAGGGGGCTAATGAAAAACTGTTTTTT; cdr3_aa: CASSLQGANEKLFF
clone_size: .; d_call: TRBD1; cdr3_length: 14; v_call: TRBV27; j_call: TRBJ2-7; cdr3_nt: TGTGCCAGCAGTTCCGACAGGGGGTCCTACGAGCAGTACTTC; cdr3_aa: CASSSDRGSYEQYF
clone_size: once; d_call: .; cdr3_length: 15; v_call: TRBV1; j_call: TRBJ1-2; cdr3_nt: TGCACCAGCAGCCAACCCCAGGGGCCAAACTATGGCTACACCTTC; cdr3_aa: CTSSQPQGPNYGYTF
clone_size: .; d_call: .; cdr3_length: 11; v_call: TRBV19; j_call: TRBJ1-1; cdr3_nt: TGTGCCAGTGGACAGAACACTGAAGCTTTCTTT; cdr3_aa: CASGQNTEAFF